Listed below are T cell receptor beta chains from one sample, sequenced in a study of control samples from healthy donors and cancer patients. Sequencing was performed with immunoSEQ multiplex PCR; in TCRdb, only in-frame clones are kept and a portion is missing. This table has 95,000 to 150,000 clones, more than 75% appearing once. The material sequenced was blood. These receptors came from a man aged 30 to 45 in good health. Both conserved end residues are part of each CDR3. D genes are given only for firm matches. The listing skips clone size in some rows; elsewhere it reads once, few, many or a size class.

>TRBJ1-5|TRBV7-8|-|-
TGTGCCAGCAGCTTAGAGGCGGAGTCGGGCAATCAGCCCCAGCATTTT
CASSLEAESGNQPQHF
>TRBJ2-5|TRBV6-5|-|few
TGTGCCAGCAGCCAGGGATTCCAAGAGACCCAGTACTTC
CASSQGFQETQYF
>TRBJ2-1|TRBV27|-|once
TGTGCCAGCAGTTTATTTGAGGGCTCCAATGAGCAGTTCTTC
CASSLFEGSNEQFF
>TRBJ2-3|TRBV9|-|few
TGTGCCAGCAGCGTAGGGAGAAGCTCCTTCGGGGGAGATACGCAGTATTTT
CASSVGRSSFGGDTQYF
>TRBJ1-2|TRBV30|-|-
TGTGCCTGGAGAGTGACAAGTGGCTACACCTTC
CAWRVTSGYTF
>TRBJ1-4|TRBV18|-|-
TGTGCCAGCTCACCGTGGAACGGCAGAAATGAAAAACTGTTTTTT
CASSPWNGRNEKLFF
>TRBJ2-1|TRBV11-3|-|-
TGTGCCAGCAGCCCTCTGACAGCGGGCAATGAGCAGTTCTTC
CASSPLTAGNEQFF
>TRBJ1-1|TRBV10-3|-|-
TGTGCCATCACTGCGGAGGGGACTGAAGCTTTCTTT
CAITAEGTEAFF
>TRBJ1-2|TRBV5-1|TRBD1|-
TGCGCCAGCAGCCCTGGGACAGGGTATGGCTACACCTTC
CASSPGTGYGYTF
>TRBJ1-5|TRBV7-8|TRBD1|once
TGTGCCAGCAGCTTGGGGACAGGTTATTATAGCAATCAGCCCCAGCATTTT
CASSLGTGYYSNQPQHF
>TRBJ1-5|TRBV11-3|TRBD1|once
TGTGCCAGCAGCCGACAGGGGTCTGATCAGCCCCAGCATTTT
CASSRQGSDQPQHF
>TRBJ1-6|TRBV6-5|-|-
TGTGCCAGCAGCCTAGGGACCGGTAATTCACCCCTCCACTTT
CASSLGTGNSPLHF
>TRBJ1-2|TRBV5-8|-|-
TGTGCCAGCAGCTTGGATCAGCGGGGGCTGAGTGGCTACACCTTC
CASSLDQRGLSGYTF
>TRBJ1-3|TRBV10-3|-|-
TGTGCCATCAGTGAGATGTTCTCTGGAAACACCATATATTTT
CAISEMFSGNTIYF
>TRBJ2-2|TRBV19|TRBD1|-
TGTGCCAGTAGTTTAGGACAGGGGGAAACCGGGGAGCTGTTTTTT
CASSLGQGETGELFF
>TRBJ1-2|TRBV19|TRBD1|-
TGTGCCAGTAGCCCGGGAGGCCCGGGACAGGGCTATGGCTACACCTTC
CASSPGGPGQGYGYTF
>TRBJ2-7|TRBV5-6|-|-
TGTGCCAGCAGCCCCCGGGTCTCCTACGAGCAGTACTTC
CASSPRVSYEQYF
>TRBJ1-1|TRBV3-1/TRBV3-2|-|once
TGTGCCAGCAGCCAAGGGAACACTGAAGCTTTCTTT
CASSQGNTEAFF
>TRBJ1-1|TRBV30|-|-
TGTGCCTGGAGTGGGGGGATCACTGAAGCTTTCTTT
CAWSGGITEAFF
>TRBJ1-2|TRBV30|-|-
TGTGCCTTAGGAGATTCTGGCTACACCTTC
CALGDSGYTF
>TRBJ1-1|TRBV27|TRBD1|-
TGTGCCAGCAGTCCTTCGACAGGGGCCAGCACTGAAGCTTTCTTT
CASSPSTGASTEAFF
>TRBJ1-6|TRBV2|-|-
TGTGCCAGCAGTGGAAGGTCAGATAATTCACCCCTCCACTTT
CASSGRSDNSPLHF
>TRBJ2-2|TRBV25-1|TRBD2|-
TGTGCCAGCAGTGGACGGACTAGCGGGGGGGTTAACACCGGGGAGCTGTTTTTT
CASSGRTSGGVNTGELFF
>TRBJ2-5|TRBV7-2|-|-
TGTGCCAGCAGCCGTAACAGGGCCCAAGAGACCCAGTACTTC
CASSRNRAQETQYF
>TRBJ2-1|TRBV10-1|-|once
TGCGCCAGCAGTGAGTCAGGGTACAATGAGCAGTTCTTC
CASSESGYNEQFF
>TRBJ1-4|TRBV18|-|-
TGTGCCAGCTCACACCAGGGGAATAATGAAAAACTGTTTTTT
CASSHQGNNEKLFF
>TRBJ1-1|TRBV10-1|TRBD1|once
TGCGCCAGCAGTGAGTCGAGAGACAGGGTCACTGAAGCTTTCTTT
CASSESRDRVTEAFF
>TRBJ1-1|TRBV11-1|-|-
TGTGCCAGCAGCTTAGCGCAGGGAGGGACTGAAGCTTTCTTT
CASSLAQGGTEAFF
>TRBJ1-1|TRBV6-5|-|-
TGTGCCAGCGGTAGACAGTATGAAGCTTTCTTT
CASGRQYEAFF
>TRBJ1-2|TRBV29-1|-|-
TGCAGCGTTGTTTTAACCGATGGCTACACCTTC
CSVVLTDGYTF
>TRBJ2-3|TRBV6-5|TRBD1|-
TGTGCCAGACAAACAGGGGACCCTACAGATACGCAGTATTTT
CARQTGDPTDTQYF
>TRBJ1-2|TRBV3-1/TRBV3-2|TRBD1|-
TGTGCCAGCAGTCCTGGACAGGGACGAGGCTACACCTTC
CASSPGQGRGYTF
>TRBJ1-2|TRBV5-1|-|-
TGCGCCAGCAGCTTGGAATTTCAGGTGAACTATGGCTACACCTTC
CASSLEFQVNYGYTF
>TRBJ2-5|TRBV5-1|-|-
TGCGCCAGCAGCCCGGGGAGCAGGGTACAAGAGACCCAGTACTTC
CASSPGSRVQETQYF
>TRBJ2-3|TRBV6-2/TRBV6-3|TRBD2|once
TGTGCCAGCAGTTATACGGGGCGGGGGGTACCCGGGCCGCAGTATTTT
CASSYTGRGVPGPQYF
>TRBJ1-4|TRBV2|TRBD1|-
TGTGCCAGCAAGGGACAGAATAATGAAAAACTGTTTTTT
CASKGQNNEKLFF
>TRBJ2-1|TRBV12-3/TRBV12-4|-|few
TGTGCCAGCAGTTTGAGGTTCGAGCAGTTCTTC
CASSLRFEQFF
>TRBJ1-3|TRBV30|-|-
TGTGCCTGGAGTGAGGGTTTTGGTGGAAACACCATATATTTT
CAWSEGFGGNTIYF
>TRBJ1-6|TRBV28|TRBD1|-
TGTGCCAGCAGTCATCCCGAAGGGACAGGGCTAAATTCACCCCTCCACTTT
CASSHPEGTGLNSPLHF
>TRBJ2-2|TRBV6-5|TRBD1|-
TGTGCCAGCAGTTCAGGGGGCGCGGTCACCGGGGAGCTGTTTTTT
CASSSGGAVTGELFF
>TRBJ2-3|TRBV7-9|TRBD2|-
TGTGCCAGCAGCTTGGGGCGGGGGTCCTCTAGCACAGATACGCAGTATTTT
CASSLGRGSSSTDTQYF
>TRBJ1-1|TRBV6-1|-|-
TGTGCCAGCAGTGAGGAGCTCCTGTGGGGTGAAGCTTTCTTT
CASSEELLWGEAFF